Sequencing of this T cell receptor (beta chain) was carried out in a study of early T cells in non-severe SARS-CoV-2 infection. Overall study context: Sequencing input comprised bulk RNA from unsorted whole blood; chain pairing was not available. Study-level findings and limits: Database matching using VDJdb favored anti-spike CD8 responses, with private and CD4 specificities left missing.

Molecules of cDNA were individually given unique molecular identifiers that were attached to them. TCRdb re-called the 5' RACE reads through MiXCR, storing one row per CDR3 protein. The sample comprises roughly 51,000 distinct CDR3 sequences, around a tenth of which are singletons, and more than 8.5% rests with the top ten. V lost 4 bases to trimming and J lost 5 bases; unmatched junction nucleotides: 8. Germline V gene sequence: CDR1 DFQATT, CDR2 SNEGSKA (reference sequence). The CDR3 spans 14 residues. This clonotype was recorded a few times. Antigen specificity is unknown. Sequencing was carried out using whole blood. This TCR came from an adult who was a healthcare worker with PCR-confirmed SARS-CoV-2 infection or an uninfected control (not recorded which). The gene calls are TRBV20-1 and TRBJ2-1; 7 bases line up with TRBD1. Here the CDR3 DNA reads TGCAGTGCTAAGGTTTGGGGGACAGACAATGAGCAGTTCTTC. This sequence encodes CSAKVWGTDNEQFF.